The T cell receptor beta chain described here comes from a study of T cells in Graves' hyperthyroidism and ophthalmopathy. General study findings and limits: From stable hyperthyroidism, ophthalmopathy was set apart by a 13 V-J model. The model made its ophthalmopathy prediction, and onset followed a median approximately 6 months later. Expanded thyroid clonotypes (above 0.001) were mostly also found in blood.

Template material for amplifying TCR beta CDR3 regions consisted of RNA transcripts. The HTBI primer set drove a first-round RT-PCR of the TCR CDR3. MiXCR, run by TCRdb on the multiplex PCR reads, gives a single entry per CDR3 protein. The table records 400,000 to 500,000 distinct CDR3 sequences, over 13% of them present only once. This clonotype was counted many times. Antigen: not known. Germline CDR1 is MDHEN and CDR2 is SYDVKM. This CDR3 is built from 15 residues. Losses at the gene ends were 4 bases for V and 10 bases for J; bases not matched to a gene: 9. Sequenced sample: blood. V and J are TRBV28 and TRBJ2-1; 11 bases are shared with TRBD1. The TCR sequence derives from a woman between 18 and 29 years old with Graves' hyperthyroidism. The CDR3 spells CASSYPGTGGGEQFF. In DNA, the CDR3 is TGTGCCAGCAGTTACCCCGGGACAGGGGGAGGAGAGCAGTTCTTC. The full variable domain, with the rest looked up from reference TRBV28 and TRBJ2-1, is DVKVTQSSRYLVKRTGEKVFLECVQDMDHENMFWYRQDPGLGLRLIYFSYDVKMKEKGDIPEGYSVSREKKERFSLILESASTNQTSMYLCASSYPGTGGGEQFFGPGTRLTVL.